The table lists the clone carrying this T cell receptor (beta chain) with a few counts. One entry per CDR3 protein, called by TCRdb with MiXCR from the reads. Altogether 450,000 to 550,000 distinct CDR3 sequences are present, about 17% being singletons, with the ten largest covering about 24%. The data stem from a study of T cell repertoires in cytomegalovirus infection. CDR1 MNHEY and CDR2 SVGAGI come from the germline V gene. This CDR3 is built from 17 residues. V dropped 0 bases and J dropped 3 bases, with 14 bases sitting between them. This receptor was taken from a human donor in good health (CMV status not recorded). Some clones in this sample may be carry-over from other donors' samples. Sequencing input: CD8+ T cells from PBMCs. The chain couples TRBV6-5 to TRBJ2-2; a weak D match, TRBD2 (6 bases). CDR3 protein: CASSYSTGEADTGELFF. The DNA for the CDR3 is TGTGCCAGCAGTTACTCGACGGGGGAGGCGGACACCGGGGAGCTGTTTTTT.